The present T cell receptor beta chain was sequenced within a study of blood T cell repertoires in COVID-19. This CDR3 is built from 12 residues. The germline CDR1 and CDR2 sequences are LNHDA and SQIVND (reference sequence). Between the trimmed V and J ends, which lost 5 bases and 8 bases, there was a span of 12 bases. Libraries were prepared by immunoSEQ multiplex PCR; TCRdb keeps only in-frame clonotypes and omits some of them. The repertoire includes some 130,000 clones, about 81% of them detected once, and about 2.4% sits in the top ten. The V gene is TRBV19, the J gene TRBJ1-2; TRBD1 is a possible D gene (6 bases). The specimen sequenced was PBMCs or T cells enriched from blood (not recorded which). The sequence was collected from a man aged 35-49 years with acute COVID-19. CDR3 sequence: CASSPRDTGYTF. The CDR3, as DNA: TGTGCCAGTAGTCCCCGGGACACCGGCTACACCTTC.